The 5 T cell receptor beta chains below come from one sample, sequenced in a study of regulatory T cells in long-lasting Graves disease. Time point indicated: newly diagnosed GD, antithyroid drugs for less than 3 months. The TCR library was made from RNA that had been extracted from PBMCs in TRIzol. Relying on iRepertoire HTBI primers and Arm-PCR of CDR3 regions, the team built TCR beta libraries. TCRdb re-called the multiplex PCR reads with MiXCR, one entry per CDR3 protein. Of around 500,000 distinct CDR3 sequences detected, 15% to 20% appear once; the ten largest clones hold 20% to 25%. The same data also went into a second study, on T cells in Graves' hyperthyroidism and ophthalmopathy.

The sequencing used peripheral blood mononuclear cells (PBMCs), collected at new diagnosis, from a patient treated with antithyroid drugs. Source of these receptors: a woman between 40 and 65 years old with Graves disease.

Here the CDR3 DNA reads TGTGCCAGCAGCTTGGGGTTGCGGGTTTTCTTT. Protein sequence: CASSLGLRVFF. The chain recombines TRBV5-5 with TRBJ1-1; no definite D call. Trimming removed 0 bases at V and 13 bases at J, with 10 bases between. There are 11 residues in the CDR3. Germline-derived CDR1 and CDR2 are SGHKS and YYEKEE (reference sequence).

This clonotype was counted ten times or more. V and J are TRBV28 and TRBJ1-2; 10 bases map to TRBD1. Germline V gene lookup returns CDR1 MDHEN and CDR2 SYDVKM. CDR3 length: 14 residues. Germline trimming cut 5 bases from V and 7 bases from J; bases unmatched to any gene: 7. The CDR3 spells CASSGQGVRIGYTF. In DNA, the CDR3 is TGTGCCAGCAGTGGACAGGGGGTACGGATTGGCTACACCTTC.

This clonotype was found many times. The chain couples TRBV5-4 to TRBJ2-3; TRBD2 agrees at 9 bases. CDR1 SGHNT and CDR2 YYREEE come from the germline V gene (reference sequence). The CDR3 length is 16 residues. With V trimmed by 2 bases and J by 6 bases, 10 bases remained unmatched. CDR3 amino acids: CASSFGGGGASDTQYF. In DNA form, the CDR3 reads TGTGCCAGCAGCTTTGGTGGCGGGGGGGCGTCGGATACGCAGTATTTT.

The rearrangement uses TRBV9 and TRBJ1-5; TRBD1 matches at 8 bases. The CDR3 consists of 16 residues. Germline CDR1 SGDLS, CDR2 YYNGEE. V lost 2 bases, J lost 3 bases, and 7 bases stayed unmatched. The CDR3 reads CASSVGQGSSNQPQHF. The DNA for the CDR3 is TGTGCCAGCAGCGTTGGACAGGGAAGTTCCAATCAGCCCCAGCATTTT. Complete variable domain (other parts from reference TRBV9 and TRBJ1-5): DSGVTQTPKHLITATGQRVTLRCSPRSGDLSVYWYQQSLDQGLQFLIQYYNGEERAKGNILERFSAQQFPDLHSELNLSSLELGDSALYFCASSVGQGSSNQPQHFGDGTRLSIL.

This clonotype was counted at least ten times. The chain links TRBV9 to TRBJ1-1; D unclear. This CDR3 has 16 amino acids. CDR1 is SGDLS, CDR2 YYNGEE, per germline. V lost 0 bases, J lost 0 bases, and 12 bases lay in between. The CDR3 region is CASSVAPQVLNTEAFF. The CDR3 nucleotides read TGTGCCAGCAGCGTAGCGCCCCAAGTGCTGAACACTGAAGCTTTCTTT. The variable domain in full, with the rest retrieved from reference TRBV9 and TRBJ1-1, is DSGVTQTPKHLITATGQRVTLRCSPRSGDLSVYWYQQSLDQGLQFLIQYYNGEERAKGNILERFSAQQFPDLHSELNLSSLELGDSALYFCASSVAPQVLNTEAFFGQGTRLTVV.